This paragraph reports one T cell receptor beta chain. The antigen is unknown. This specimen comes from a study of response to subunit inactivated influenza vaccine. Study-level points and caveats: Authors suggested each seasonal flu vaccination may recruit only limited numbers of new T cells.

In germline, CDR1 is LGHNA, CDR2 YSLEER. Trimming shortened V by 3 bases and J by 7 bases, and 12 bases separated the two germline ends. CDR3 length: 13 amino acids. TCRdb re-derived calls from the RT-PCR reads in MiXCR, one entry per CDR3 protein. The table includes under 950,000 distinct CDR3 sequences, roughly 20% detected once. The source material was PBMCs from blood, sampled 4 to 6 days after vaccination. The chain is built from TRBV4-3 and TRBJ1-2, with D perhaps TRBD1 (6 bases). The sequence derives from a middle-aged man who received an inactivated influenza vaccine. CDR3 DNA sequence: TGCGCCAGCAGCCAGGCACAGGGAAGTGGCTACACCTTC. Translation gives CASSQAQGSGYTF.